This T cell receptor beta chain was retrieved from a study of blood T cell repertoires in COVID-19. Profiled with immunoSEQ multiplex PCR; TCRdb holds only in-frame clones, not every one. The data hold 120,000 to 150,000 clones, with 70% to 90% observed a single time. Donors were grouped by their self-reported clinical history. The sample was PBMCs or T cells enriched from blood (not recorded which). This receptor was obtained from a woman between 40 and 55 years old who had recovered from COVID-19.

This CDR3 is CASSSGLWGEQYF. The CDR3 DNA sequence: TGTGCCAGCAGCTCGGGACTTTGGGGGGAGCAGTACTTC. J is TRBJ2-7 and V is TRBV6-2 or TRBV6-3; tentatively, D is TRBD2 (6 bases). CDR3 size: 13 residues. V was trimmed by 6 bases and J by 7 bases, leaving 16 bases between them. Germline CDR1 MNHEY, CDR2 SVGEGT.